The text below deals with one T cell receptor (beta chain). No cognate antigen has been identified for it. This sample was taken from a study of CXCR3-negative and CXCR3-positive naive CD8 T cells (dated by TCRdb to between 2019 and 2020). Describing the broader study: In total, 120 million to 150 million TRB reads were obtained, corresponding to roughly 1.5 +/- 0.3 million reads per library. TRBV-TRBJ cluster analysis included naive subsets from several donors and memory cells from 3 donors. The diversity and physicochemical repertoire analyses included approximately ten donors pooled from two independent experiments.

Each CD8+ T cell subset was flow-sorted in triplicate, and 300,000 or so cells per subset were placed directly into RLT lysis buffer. Naive CD8+ T cells were defined stringently as CD45RO-CCR7+CD27+CD95- to exclude memory contaminants. Peripheral blood mononuclear cells were isolated from buffy coats using standard density gradient centrifugation. A FACSAria III was used to flow-sort naive CD8+ T cells into CXCR3-negative and CXCR3-positive populations. Total RNA was extracted from sorted cells using an RNeasy Mini Kit. The instrument was a NextSeq 550. The Human TCR Profiling Kit (MiLaboratory) was used to make UMI-labeled 5' RACE TRB cDNA libraries. cDNA synthesis used the entire amount of extracted RNA, and PCR amplification then used the entire amount of cDNA produced. Libraries were prepared in parallel using an identical number of PCR cycles. On the study's bioinformatics: About 50,000 +/- 9,200 unique UMI-labeled TRB cDNA molecules per library were extracted with MIGEC and MiXCR, with at least two reads per UMI required. An average of roughly 40,000 +/- 10,000 functional in-frame TRB CDR3 nucleotide clonotypes without stop codons was found per library. After each sample was downsampled to 5000 UMI-labeled TRB molecules, VDJtools was used to calculate diversity metrics such as normalized Shannon-Wiener and Chao1. For the central five CDR3 residues, VDJtools calculated physicochemical properties weighted by clonotype size, namely interaction energy, strength, volume and Kidera factor 4. TCRdb reprocessed the raw reads; every CDR3 protein sequence is a single record, and DNA is not supplied. TCRdb assigned the V and J calls; the authors' analysis was not used. The data table for this sample lists 130,000 or so distinct CDR3 sequences. The ten biggest clones cover 0.41% of the sample.

Results and caveats for the whole study, not just this receptor: Naive CXCR3-negative and CXCR3-positive cells from the same donor showed similar TRBV-TRBJ usage, whereas memory cells showed distinct patterns. TRB CDR3s from CXCR3-positive naive cells showed higher hydrophobicity (lower Kidera factor 4), lower energy, and higher strength and volume indices than CXCR3-negative naive cells. Surface CD5, linked to self-reactivity in mice, was comparable between naive subsets; TCR interaction strength was therefore also inferred from TRB CDR3 physicochemical properties. Because CXCR3 expression was partially decreased after cryopreservation, freshly isolated PBMCs were used for most assays. Comparably high repertoire diversity was found in both naive subsets, whereas much lower repertoire diversity was found in memory CD8+ T cells.

The CDR1 and CDR2 encoded by the germline V gene (reference sequence) are SEHNR and FQNEAQ. Counted from cysteine to phenylalanine, this CDR3 has 15 amino acids. No nucleotide data were recorded. The TCR originated in a human donor in good health. Some clones in this sample may be carry-over from other donors' samples. In this chain, TRBV7-9 is recombined with TRBJ2-7; as DNA is missing, the TRBD1 call by TCRdb cannot be tested. Sequencing was carried out using naive CXCR3+ CD8+ T cells from blood. The cell subset or site label, read with the paper, signifies: CD45RO-CCR7+CD27+CD95- naive CD8+ T cells expressing CXCR3 (TNR3+). This receptor carries the CDR3 CASSPGQDYSYEQYF.